These 28 T cell receptor beta chains came from one sample sequenced in a study of CD8+ T cells in alopecia areata. As to treatment: oral pan-JAK inhibitor, 5-10 mg twice daily. Reverse transcribed after extraction, RNA yielded cDNA as the sequencing template. The table came from immunoSEQ multiplex PCR; TCRdb's copy has only in-frame clones and leaves some out. The sample carries about 120,000 clones, 53% recorded once. Sequencing used CD4+ T cells sorted from blood, obtained at week 4, from a patient treated with tofacitinib. These receptors all come from a human donor with alopecia areata.

The V call is TRBV30, the J call TRBJ2-5; D tentatively fits TRBD1 or TRBD2 (7 bases each). The CDR3 loop spans 13 amino acids. V gave up 8 bases and J gave up 2 bases, with 15 bases separating them. The germline V gene encodes CDR1 GTSNPN and CDR2 SVGIG (reference sequence). CDR3 coding DNA: TGTGCCGGGGAGGGGGCAGCACAAGAGACCCAGTACTTC. Its protein is CAGEGAAQETQYF.

The chain joins TRBV29-1 to TRBJ2-7; a weak D match, TRBD1 (6 bases). CDR1 and CDR2 from the germline V gene are SQVTM and ANQGSEA. Deletions cut 6 bases from V and 0 bases from J, with 15 bases between. The CDR3 totals 14 residues. The CDR3 DNA sequence: TGCAGCGTCGGGGACATCCGCAGCTCCTACGAGCAGTACTTC. Its protein product is CSVGDIRSSYEQYF.

The chain has TRBV9 and TRBJ2-2; D gene ambiguous. The CDR3 is made up of 14 amino acids. Trimming shortened V by 1 base and J by 3 bases, and 7 bases separated the two germline ends. Germline V gene data show CDR1 as SGDLS and CDR2 as YYNGEE. DNA for the CDR3: TGTGCCAGCAGCGTAATAACGGACACCGGGGAGCTGTTTTTT. It is translated as CASSVITDTGELFF.

This chain connects TRBV11-2 to TRBJ2-7; either TRBD1 or TRBD2 may supply D (5 bases each). Germline values: CDR1 SGHAT, CDR2 FQNNGV. Trimming cost V 4 bases and J 4 bases, with 17 bases left between them. The CDR3 spans 15 residues. The CDR3 sequence: CASSSFLLGEYEQYF. The CDR3 nucleotides are TGTGCCAGCAGCTCCTTTCTCCTGGGGGAATACGAGCAGTACTTC.

The genes are TRBV7-8 and TRBJ2-7, with unresolved D. Per the germline V gene, CDR1 is SGHVS and CDR2 is FQNEAQ. The CDR3 sequence is 13 residues long. V was shortened by 1 base and J by 5 bases, with 9 bases between the two germline ends. This chain's CDR3 is CASSLETEDEQYF. The CDR3 bases are TGTGCCAGCAGCTTAGAAACTGAGGACGAGCAGTACTTC.

This clone has only a few counts. The rearrangement uses TRBV7-8 and TRBJ2-1, with D maybe TRBD1 (6 bases). V lost 1 base and J lost 0, with 7 bases in between. The CDR3 consists of 15 residues. Per germline, CDR1 SGHVS and CDR2 FQNEAQ. CDR3 amino acids: CASSLDRVSYNEQFF. Written as DNA, the CDR3 is TGTGCCAGCAGCTTAGACAGGGTCTCCTACAATGAGCAGTTCTTC. The variable domain in full, completed from reference TRBV7-8 and TRBJ2-1, reads GAGVSQSPRYKVAKRGQDVALRCDPISGHVSLFWYQQALGQGPEFLTYFQNEAQLDKSGLPSDRFFAERPEGSVSTLKIQRTQQEDSAVYLCASSLDRVSYNEQFFGPGTRLTVL.

The chain joins TRBV29-1 to TRBJ1-5, with a possible D match to TRBD1 (5 bases). This CDR3 comprises 13 residues. Trimming removed 5 bases from V and 9 bases from J, with 17 bases in between. Germline V gives CDR1 SQVTM, CDR2 ANQGSEA. The CDR3 DNA follows: TGCAGCGTTAAGGAACGGGCCGGGGGGCCCCAGCATTTT. This gives the protein CSVKERAGGPQHF.

V gene TRBV7-8 combines with J gene TRBJ1-1, with 10 bases aligning to TRBD1. V shed 0 bases, J shed 7 bases, and the junction held 5 bases outside the gene matches. The CDR3 sequence is 15 residues long. The germline V gene has CDR1 SGHVS and CDR2 FQNEAQ. CDR3 amino acids: CASSLAGQGGFEAFF. DNA of the CDR3: TGTGCCAGCAGCTTAGCCGGACAGGGGGGATTTGAAGCTTTCTTT.

V and J are TRBV30 and TRBJ2-1; 8 bases fit TRBD2. This CDR3 contains 12 residues. The ends lost 2 bases at V and 14 bases at J; junction bases unmatched: 8. Germline CDR1 and CDR2: GTSNPN and SVGIG (reference sequence). The CDR3 is CAWSRTGGREFF. CDR3 nucleotide sequence: TGTGCCTGGAGTCGGACGGGAGGGCGGGAGTTCTTC. The complete variable domain, with remaining parts taken from reference TRBV30 and TRBJ2-1, reads SQTIHQWPATLVQPVGSPLSLECTVEGTSNPNLYWYRQAAGRGLQLLFYSVGIGQISSEVPQNLSASRPQDRQFILSSKKLLLSDSGFYLCAWSRTGGREFFGPGTRLTVL.

The chain couples TRBV11-2 to TRBJ2-1, with 9 bases lining up with TRBD2. From germline, CDR1 is SGHAT and CDR2 FQNNGV. The CDR3 runs 15 residues. J gave up 10 bases and V 5 bases, and 12 bases lay outside the gene matches. CDR3 DNA sequence: TGTGCCAGCAGCCGTCTTGGCGGGGGGGCGTGGGAGCAGTTCTTC. Translated: CASSRLGGGAWEQFF.

This clone was found a few times. The chain couples TRBV9 to TRBJ2-7; D unresolved. The CDR3 is 15 amino acids. Germline CDR1 and CDR2: SGDLS and YYNGEE. V lost 0 bases and J lost 5, with 15 bases in between. This CDR3 is CASSVGGVGRDEQYF. Here the CDR3 DNA reads TGTGCCAGCAGCGTAGGAGGAGTAGGTAGGGACGAGCAGTACTTC.

The rearrangement joins TRBV5-1 to TRBJ1-3, with D possibly TRBD1 on 5 matching bases. Germline CDR1 SGHRS, CDR2 YFSETQ. Trimming left V 4 bases short and J 2 bases short, with 13 bases between. CDR3 length: 15 residues. The CDR3 sequence is CASSRDPTTGNTIYF. CDR3 nucleotides: TGCGCCAGCAGCCGGGACCCAACTACTGGAAACACCATATATTTT.

V is TRBV29-1 and J is TRBJ2-3; 8 positions agree with TRBD1. The length of the CDR3 is 14 residues. The germline V gene encodes CDR1 SQVTM and CDR2 ANQGSEA. V was pared by 4 bases and J by 2 bases, with 5 bases of the junction left unmatched. The CDR3 DNA is TGCAGCGTTGCTAGGCAGGGGGCCACAGATACGCAGTATTTT. Residues: CSVARQGATDTQYF.

The chain carries TRBV7-9 and TRBJ2-5; no clear D gene. Trimming left V 0 bases short and J 1 base short, with 3 bases between. The V gene's germline CDR1 is SEHNR and CDR2 FQNEAQ (reference sequence). CDR3 length equals 13 residues. CDR3 coding DNA: TGTGCCAGCAGCTTAGCGCTCCAAGAGACCCAGTACTTC. Amino acid sequence: CASSLALQETQYF.

This clone occurred a few times. The chain employs TRBV29-1 and TRBJ1-4, with D unclear. V shed 6 bases and J shed 1 base, with 12 bases lying between them. This CDR3 is built from 14 residues. Germline V gene data show CDR1 as SQVTM and CDR2 as ANQGSEA. In nucleotides, the CDR3 is TGCAGCGTAGGAGGAATGGGAACTAATGAAAAACTGTTTTTT. Translated: CSVGGMGTNEKLFF.

This chain connects TRBV9 to TRBJ2-3, with no clear D. Trimming removed 0 bases at V and 2 bases at J, with 10 bases between. The germline V gene has CDR1 SGDLS and CDR2 YYNGEE. CDR3 length: 15 residues. The CDR3 DNA sequence: TGTGCCAGCAGCGTAGAGCCGGGTCACACAGATACGCAGTATTTT. It codes for CASSVEPGHTDTQYF.

This clone was counted a single time. The chain combines TRBV7-9 with TRBJ1-2, with 8 bases aligning to TRBD1. The V and J ends lost 4 bases and 7 bases, in that order; junction bases with no gene match: 8. The CDR3 length is 14 residues. Germline CDR1 reads SEHNR; CDR2 reads FQNEAQ (reference sequence). DNA for the CDR3: TGTGCCAGCAGCTCACCCCAGGGGGCCGGTGGCTACACCTTC. Translating it yields CASSSPQGAGGYTF.

This rearrangement joins TRBV29-1 to TRBJ1-5; D not resolved. V was pared by 4 bases and J by 5 bases, with 9 bases between. The germline V gene encodes CDR1 SQVTM and CDR2 ANQGSEA. This CDR3 is 12 amino acids long. DNA of the CDR3: TGCAGCGTTGGCAGCGGGGATCAGCCCCAGCATTTT. This encodes CSVGSGDQPQHF.

This chain links TRBV7-8 with TRBJ2-7, with D tentatively TRBD1 (6 bases). The germline CDR1 and CDR2 sequences are SGHVS and FQNEAQ. Trimming left V 4 bases short and J 6 bases short, with 16 bases between. The CDR3 covers 14 residues. Here the CDR3 DNA reads TGTGCCAGCAGCTCCAGTGATAGGGGGAGCGAGCAGTACTTC. Protein product: CASSSSDRGSEQYF.

J is TRBJ2-3 and V is TRBV19, with TRBD1 matching 8 bases. This CDR3 spans 18 amino acids. Germline V lookup: CDR1 LNHDA, CDR2 SQIVND (reference sequence). The V and J ends lost 7 bases and 4 bases, in that order; junction bases with no gene match: 19. CDR3 DNA sequence: TGTGCCAGTAATCGGGACAGGCGTCTTTTTGGCTCGGCAGATACGCAGTATTTT. It codes for CASNRDRRLFGSADTQYF.

This clone was observed a few times. The chain carries TRBV27 and TRBJ1-5; D may be TRBD1 (5 bases). Trimming stripped 6 bases from V and 5 bases from J, with 11 bases between. CDR3 size: 13 residues. Germline values: CDR1 MNHEY, CDR2 SMNVEV (reference sequence). The CDR3: CASSRGEYQPQHF. CDR3 nucleotide sequence: TGTGCCAGCAGCCGGGGCGAATATCAGCCCCAGCATTTT.

The chain has TRBV5-6 and TRBJ1-1; D is unresolved. The CDR3 is made up of 14 amino acids. Germline-derived CDR1 and CDR2 are SGHDT and YYEEEE. The germline V and J ends were trimmed by 0 bases and 1 base, with 7 bases remaining between them. Here the CDR3 reads CASSLVGRNTEAFF. The CDR3 DNA reads TGTGCCAGCAGCTTGGTCGGGAGGAACACTGAAGCTTTCTTT. The full variable domain, rest sourced from reference TRBV5-6 and TRBJ1-1, is DAGVTQSPTHLIKTRGQQVTLRCSPKSGHDTVSWYQQALGQGPQFIFQYYEEEERQRGNFPDRFSGHQFPNYSSELNVNALLLGDSALYLCASSLVGRNTEAFFGQGTRLTVV.

J is TRBJ1-5 and V is TRBV6-6; no firm D call. V was shortened by 7 bases and J by 5 bases, with 12 bases between the two germline ends. This CDR3 contains 13 residues. From germline, CDR1 is MNHNY and CDR2 SVGAGI (reference sequence). The CDR3 DNA reads as TGTGCCAGCACCGAACGGGGTTATCAGCCCCAGCATTTT. Translated, it gives CASTERGYQPQHF.

The chain couples TRBV29-1 to TRBJ2-5; the D gene is possibly TRBD2 (6 bases). The length of the CDR3 is 13 residues. CDR1 and CDR2 (germline): SQVTM, ANQGSEA. Between the trimmed V and J ends, which lost 6 bases and 5 bases, there was a span of 16 bases. As DNA, the CDR3 is TGCAGCGTCGTAGACTTCGCGGGGGAGACCCAGTACTTC. Encoded protein: CSVVDFAGETQYF.

This sequence joins TRBV29-1 and TRBJ2-2; no clear D gene. Trimming pared 0 bases from V and 5 bases from J, leaving 10 bases between. This CDR3 has 14 residues. Germline CDR1 is SQVTM and CDR2 is ANQGSEA. The CDR3 DNA sequence: TGCAGCGTTGAAGATGGACGGGTGACCGGGGAGCTGTTTTTT. Its translation is CSVEDGRVTGELFF.

This clone was picked up a small number of times. This chain connects TRBV27 to TRBJ2-7; D uncertain. Trimming removed 4 bases at V and 2 bases at J, with 18 bases between. Looked up from germline, CDR1 is MNHEY and CDR2 is SMNVEV (reference sequence). There are 16 residues in the CDR3. The CDR3 spells CASSSGRSSRPYEQYF. The CDR3 DNA sequence: TGTGCCAGCAGTTCAGGACGGTCCTCCCGCCCCTACGAGCAGTACTTC.

The CDR3 DNA follows: TGTGCCAGCAGCGGACAGGGGAATTCACCCCTCCACTTT. Protein product: CASSGQGNSPLHF. J is TRBJ1-6 and V is TRBV7-9, with 9 bases matching TRBD1. The trim removed 5 bases at V and 7 bases at J, leaving 0 bases unmatched. The CDR3 is 13 amino acids. In germline, CDR1 is SEHNR, CDR2 FQNEAQ (reference sequence). The variable domain in full, completed from reference TRBV7-9 and TRBJ1-6, reads DTGVSQNPRHKITKRGQNVTFRCDPISEHNRLYWYRQTLGQGPEFLTYFQNEAQLEKSRLLSDRFSAERPKGSFSTLEIQRTEQGDSAMYLCASSGQGNSPLHFGNGTRLTVT.

This rearrangement joins TRBV29-1 to TRBJ2-3; D remains ambiguous. Germline V lookup: CDR1 SQVTM, CDR2 ANQGSEA. The CDR3 is made up of 10 amino acids. Trimming took 3 bases from V and 6 from J, leaving 4 bases between them. CDR3 sequence reads: CSVDSDTQYF. CDR3 DNA sequence: TGCAGCGTTGATTCCGATACGCAGTATTTT.